The next 25 T cell receptor beta chains were all read from a single sample in a study of OX40 agonist ivuxolimab in advanced cancers. Measured with immunoSEQ multiplex PCR; TCRdb has only the in-frame clones, and not every one. The sample lists about 67,000 clones, 84% occurring once. The specimen was CD4+ or CD8+ T cells sorted from blood, collected in a trial of the OX40 agonist ivuxolimab. The receptors stem from an adult with an advanced solid tumor such as melanoma, head and neck, liver or kidney cancer.

V is TRBV7-9 and J is TRBJ1-5; 7 nucleotides line up with TRBD1. V was clipped by 5 bases and J by 7 bases; unmatched bases: 11. Germline CDR1 and CDR2: SEHNR and FQNEAQ (reference sequence). This CDR3 is 15 amino acids long. The CDR3 sequence is CASSPGSTGVQPQHF. The CDR3 coding sequence is TGTGCCAGCAGCCCAGGCAGTACAGGGGTACAGCCCCAGCATTTT.

V usage is TRBV10-3 and J usage is TRBJ1-3; D is unclear. V lost 3 bases and J 0 bases, leaving 3 bases between the germline ends. CDR1 is ENHRY and CDR2 is SYGVKD in the germline V gene. The CDR3 sequence is 13 residues long. CDR3 protein: CAISDTSGNTIYF. The DNA for the CDR3 is TGTGCCATCAGTGACACCTCTGGAAACACCATATATTTT.

V and J are TRBV7-2 and TRBJ2-5; perhaps D is TRBD1 or TRBD2 (7 bases each). This CDR3 contains 14 residues. The ends were cut back, 3 bases at V and 4 bases at J, with 12 bases in the middle. The V gene's germline CDR1 is SGHTA and CDR2 FQGNSA. The CDR3 here is CASSFSGGGETQYF. The CDR3 nucleotides are TGTGCCAGCAGCTTCTCAGGGGGGGGAGAGACCCAGTACTTC. The full variable domain, in which reference TRBV7-2 and TRBJ2-5 provide the parts outside the CDR3, is GAGVSQSPSNKVTEKGKDVELRCDPISGHTALYWYRQSLGQGLEFLIYFQGNSAPDKSGLPSDRFSAERTGGSVSTLTIQRTQQEDSAVYLCASSFSGGGETQYFGPGTRLLVL.

The chain has TRBV28 and TRBJ1-5; D gene unclear. Germline V gene data show CDR1 as MDHEN and CDR2 as SYDVKM. V lost 3 bases and J 0 bases, leaving 9 bases between the germline ends. The CDR3 runs to 15 residues. CDR3 DNA sequence: TGTGCCAGCAGTTTCTGGCAGAATAGCAATCAGCCCCAGCATTTT. Encoded protein: CASSFWQNSNQPQHF.

This clone was counted a single time. The chain uses TRBV19 and TRBJ1-1, with D unresolved. Germline CDR1 is LNHDA and CDR2 is SQIVND (reference sequence). V was pared by 2 bases and J by 13 bases, with 14 bases between. The CDR3 has 12 residues. The CDR3 spells CASSIPATRFFF. In DNA form, the CDR3 reads TGTGCCAGTAGTATACCAGCTACACGCTTTTTCTTT.

A few counts support this clone. V gene TRBV7-2 combines with J gene TRBJ1-2; TRBD1 is a possible D gene (5 bases). Germline CDR1 and CDR2: SGHTA and FQGNSA. CDR3 length: 16 amino acids. Trimming removed 2 bases from V and 4 bases from J, with 17 bases in between. The CDR3 is CASSLTWDPTLYGYTF. For the CDR3, the DNA is TGTGCCAGCAGCTTAACATGGGACCCTACTCTCTATGGCTACACCTTC.

J is TRBJ1-5 and V is TRBV5-1; 8 bases are a match to TRBD1. V dropped 0 bases and J dropped 7; count of bases not matched to a gene: 9. Germline CDR1 is SGHRS and CDR2 is YFSETQ. The CDR3 loop spans 16 amino acids. CDR3 nucleotides: TGCGCCAGCAGCTTGGATGGACAGGGTGGGGGCCAGCCCCAGCATTTT. Amino acids: CASSLDGQGGGQPQHF.

The chain uses TRBV7-2 and TRBJ2-5, with D unresolved. Germline CDR1 is SGHTA and CDR2 is FQGNSA. The CDR3 length is 12 residues. With 5 bases removed from V and 5 bases from J, the gap between germline ends came to 9 bases. CDR3 region: CASSRSRETQYF. DNA for the CDR3: TGTGCCAGCAGCCGGTCCCGGGAGACCCAGTACTTC.

V and J are TRBV5-6 and TRBJ2-7; the D gene is possibly TRBD2 (5 bases). V was shortened by 0 bases and J by 5 bases, with 12 bases between the two germline ends. This CDR3 region has 14 residues. Germline V CDR1 and CDR2: SGHDT, YYEEEE. The CDR3: CASSLGYGRDEQYF. The CDR3 nucleotides are TGTGCCAGCAGCTTGGGCTATGGGCGGGACGAGCAGTACTTC.

The chain links TRBV7-9 to TRBJ1-4; possibly TRBD1 for D (5 bases). The CDR3 totals 18 residues. Germline values: CDR1 SEHNR, CDR2 FQNEAQ (reference sequence). The germline V and J ends were trimmed by 6 bases and 8 bases, with 28 bases remaining between them. The CDR3 is CASRPAVVAGTGREKLFF. CDR3 nucleotides: TGTGCCAGCAGGCCAGCAGTCGTGGCGGGGACCGGCCGCGAAAAACTGTTTTTT.

This clone was recorded only once. The chain joins TRBV9 to TRBJ1-3, with D unresolved. The length of the CDR3 is 14 residues. The V gene lost 0 bases and the J gene lost 4 bases, with 8 bases spanning the gap. Germline assignment: CDR1 SGDLS and CDR2 YYNGEE. Here the CDR3 reads CASSVGTLGNTIYF. The DNA for the CDR3 is TGTGCCAGCAGCGTAGGAACACTAGGAAACACCATATATTTT.

V usage is TRBV25-1 and J usage is TRBJ2-6; D possibly uses TRBD1 or TRBD2 (5 bases each). Trimming removed 2 bases from V and 0 bases from J, with 11 bases in between. The CDR3 sequence is 17 residues long. Germline CDR1 and CDR2: MGHDK and SYGVNS. CDR3 amino acids: CASSELGVISGANVLTF. CDR3 DNA: TGTGCCAGCAGTGAACTGGGGGTGATCTCTGGGGCCAACGTCCTGACTTTC.

The genes are TRBV2 and TRBJ1-2; unclear D gene. This CDR3 has 10 amino acids. The V and J ends lost 3 bases and 13 bases respectively, with 9 bases between them. The germline CDR1 and CDR2 sequences are SNHLY and FYNNEI. The CDR3 sequence: CASSEAHPTF. CDR3 sequence (DNA): TGTGCCAGCAGTGAGGCCCACCCCACCTTC. Using reference TRBV2 and TRBJ1-2 for the parts outside the CDR3, the full variable domain is EPEVTQTPSHQVTQMGQEVILRCVPISNHLYFYWYRQILGQKVEFLVSFYNNEISEKSEIFDDQFSVERPDGSNFTLKIRSTKLEDSAMYFCASSEAHPTFGSGTRLTVV.

This clone appeared a single time. The chain couples TRBV27 to TRBJ2-5; weak D call: TRBD2 (6 bases). CDR1 is MNHEY, CDR2 SMNVEV, per germline (reference sequence). CDR3 length: 13 amino acids. Trimming cost V 5 bases and J 4 bases, with 11 bases left between them. The CDR3 reads CASSRLGGETQYF. The CDR3 coding sequence is TGTGCCAGCAGTCGATTGGGGGGAGAGACCCAGTACTTC.

This clone showed up just a few times. The chain uses TRBV28 and TRBJ1-1, with D unresolved. V was shortened by 6 bases and J by 3 bases, with 14 bases between the two germline ends. The CDR3 totals 14 residues. The germline CDR1 and CDR2 sequences are MDHEN and SYDVKM. CDR3 protein: CASRLPGLYTEAFF. Here the CDR3 DNA reads TGTGCCAGCAGGCTTCCAGGACTGTACACTGAAGCTTTCTTT.

This clone was seen a few times. This rearrangement joins TRBV6-5 to TRBJ2-2; D may be TRBD1 or TRBD2 (5 bases each). The V and J ends lost 2 bases and 3 bases respectively, with 10 bases between them. This CDR3 comprises 15 residues. Per the germline V gene, CDR1 is MNHEY and CDR2 is SVGAGI. CDR3 residues: CASSYREGHTGELFF. The CDR3, as DNA: TGTGCCAGCAGTTACCGCGAGGGACACACCGGGGAGCTGTTTTTT.

The J gene is TRBJ2-5, the V gene TRBV15; D is possibly TRBD1 (6 bases). Per the germline V gene, CDR1 is LNHNV and CDR2 is YYDKDF (reference sequence). The CDR3 is 13 amino acids. Trimming shortened V by 8 bases and J by 2 bases, and 12 bases separated the two germline ends. As DNA, the CDR3 is TGTGCCACCTCCCCAACAGGGCAAGAGACCCAGTACTTC. Translated: CATSPTGQETQYF.

The CDR3 region has the DNA TGTGCCATCGCCCCAAGGGGAGGGACTGAAGCTTTCTTT. It translates to CAIAPRGGTEAFF. The rearrangement links TRBV10-3 to TRBJ1-1, with D perhaps TRBD1 (5 bases). V dropped 8 bases and J dropped 5 bases, with 15 bases sitting between them. Germline V lookup: CDR1 ENHRY, CDR2 SYGVKD. The length of the CDR3 is 13 residues.

There are a few counts of this clone. V usage is TRBV28 and J usage is TRBJ1-1; D is uncertain. CDR1 MDHEN and CDR2 SYDVKM come from the germline V gene. V gave up 5 bases and J gave up 3 bases, with 10 bases separating them. This CDR3 has 13 amino acids. The CDR3 region is CASSLGIYTEAFF. The DNA for the CDR3 is TGTGCCAGCAGTCTCGGGATCTACACTGAAGCTTTCTTT. The full variable domain, with the rest looked up from reference TRBV28 and TRBJ1-1, is DVKVTQSSRYLVKRTGEKVFLECVQDMDHENMFWYRQDPGLGLRLIYFSYDVKMKEKGDIPEGYSVSREKKERFSLILESASTNQTSMYLCASSLGIYTEAFFGQGTRLTVV.

The chain has TRBV7-8 and TRBJ2-1, with 11 bases aligning to TRBD2. CDR3 length: 16 amino acids. Trimming cost V 0 bases and J 6 bases; bases outside gene matches: 4. The germline gives CDR1 SGHVS, CDR2 FQNEAQ. The CDR3 protein is CASSLAPSGGFNEQFF. Written as DNA, the CDR3 is TGTGCCAGCAGCTTAGCGCCTAGCGGGGGGTTCAATGAGCAGTTCTTC.

The rearrangement links TRBV19 to TRBJ1-1, with TRBD1 as a possible D gene (5 bases). This CDR3 is 14 amino acids long. V shed 6 bases and J shed 2 bases, with 13 bases lying between them. The germline gives CDR1 LNHDA, CDR2 SQIVND (reference sequence). The CDR3 sequence: CASSLRGSNTEAFF. CDR3 nucleotides: TGTGCCAGTAGCCTTCGGGGGAGCAACACTGAAGCTTTCTTT.

This sequence joins TRBV14 and TRBJ1-2; weak D call: TRBD1 (6 bases). Trimming left V 4 bases short and J 4 bases short, with 16 bases between. CDR3 length equals 15 residues. Germline-derived CDR1 and CDR2 are SGHDN and FVKESK. CDR3 in amino acids: CASSPGDQLFYGYTF. The CDR3, as DNA: TGTGCCAGCAGCCCAGGGGATCAGCTTTTCTATGGCTACACCTTC. Drawing the rest from reference TRBV14 and TRBJ1-2, the complete variable domain is EAGVTQFPSHSVIEKGQTVTLRCDPISGHDNLYWYRRVMGKEIKFLLHFVKESKQDESGMPNNRFLAERTGGTYSTLKVQPAELEDSGVYFCASSPGDQLFYGYTFGSGTRLTVV.

This clone appeared a single time. The gene calls are TRBV6-5 and TRBJ1-2, with 7 nucleotides matching TRBD1. Trimming at V came to 9 bases and at J to 4 bases, leaving 8 bases not matched to a gene. Germline CDR1 MNHEY, CDR2 SVGAGI. This CDR3 comprises 13 residues. Here the CDR3 DNA reads TGTGCCAGTAACCCGGGACAGACCTATGGCTACACCTTC. Its protein product is CASNPGQTYGYTF.

J is TRBJ1-2 and V is TRBV9, with TRBD1 matching 10 bases. Germline V lookup: CDR1 SGDLS, CDR2 YYNGEE. The CDR3 totals 15 residues. V lost 4 bases to trimming and J lost 5 bases; unmatched junction nucleotides: 8. The CDR3 coding sequence is TGTGCCAGCAGCCTCGGGACAGGGGAGCGGTATGGCTACACCTTC. It translates to CASSLGTGERYGYTF.

In nucleotides, the CDR3 is TGTGCCAGCAGCTTAGAGCGTGCCGGTGCGCGGGTTAATTCACCCCTCCACTTT. This gives the protein CASSLERAGARVNSPLHF. The chain employs TRBV11-1 and TRBJ1-6; no definite D call. V shed 1 base and J shed 6 bases, with 19 bases lying between them. This CDR3 comprises 18 residues. Looked up from germline, CDR1 is SGHAT and CDR2 is FQDESV (reference sequence).